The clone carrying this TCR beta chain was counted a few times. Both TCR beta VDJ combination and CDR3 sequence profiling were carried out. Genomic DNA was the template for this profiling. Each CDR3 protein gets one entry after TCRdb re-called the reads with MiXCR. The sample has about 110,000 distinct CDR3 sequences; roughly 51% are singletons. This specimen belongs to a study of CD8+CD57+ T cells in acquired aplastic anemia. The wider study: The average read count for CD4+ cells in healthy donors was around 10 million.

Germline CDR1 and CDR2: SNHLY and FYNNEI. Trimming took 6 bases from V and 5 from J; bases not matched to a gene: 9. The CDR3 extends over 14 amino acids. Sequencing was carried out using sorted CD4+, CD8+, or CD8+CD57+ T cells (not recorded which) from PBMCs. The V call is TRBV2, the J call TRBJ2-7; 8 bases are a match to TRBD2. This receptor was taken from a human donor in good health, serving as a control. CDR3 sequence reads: CASRNVAGLDEQYF. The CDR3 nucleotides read TGTGCCAGCAGAAACGTAGCGGGACTTGACGAGCAGTACTTC.